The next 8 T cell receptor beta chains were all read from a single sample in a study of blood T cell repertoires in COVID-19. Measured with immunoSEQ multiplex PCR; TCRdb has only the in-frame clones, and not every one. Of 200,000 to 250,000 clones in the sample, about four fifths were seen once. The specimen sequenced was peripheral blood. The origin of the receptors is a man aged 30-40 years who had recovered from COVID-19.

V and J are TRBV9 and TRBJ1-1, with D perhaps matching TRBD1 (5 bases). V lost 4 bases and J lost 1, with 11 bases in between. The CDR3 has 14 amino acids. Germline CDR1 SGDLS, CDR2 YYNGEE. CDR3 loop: CASSPRTSNTEAFF. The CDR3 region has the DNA TGTGCCAGCAGCCCCCGGACATCGAACACTGAAGCTTTCTTT. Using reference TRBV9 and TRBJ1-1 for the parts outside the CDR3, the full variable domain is DSGVTQTPKHLITATGQRVTLRCSPRSGDLSVYWYQQSLDQGLQFLIQYYNGEERAKGNILERFSAQQFPDLHSELNLSSLELGDSALYFCASSPRTSNTEAFFGQGTRLTVV.

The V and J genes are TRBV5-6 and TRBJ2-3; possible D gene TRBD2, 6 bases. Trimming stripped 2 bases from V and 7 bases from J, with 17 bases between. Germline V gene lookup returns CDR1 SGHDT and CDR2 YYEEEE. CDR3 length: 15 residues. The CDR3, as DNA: TGTGCCAGCAGCTTTATCCCTAGCGAAGTACATACGCAGTATTTT. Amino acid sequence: CASSFIPSEVHTQYF.

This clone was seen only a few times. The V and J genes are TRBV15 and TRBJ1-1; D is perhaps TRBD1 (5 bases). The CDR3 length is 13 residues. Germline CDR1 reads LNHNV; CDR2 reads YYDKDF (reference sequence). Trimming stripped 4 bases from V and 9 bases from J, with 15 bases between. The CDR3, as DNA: TGTGCCACCAGCATTGATCAGGGAAGAAAAGCTTTCTTT. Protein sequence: CATSIDQGRKAFF.

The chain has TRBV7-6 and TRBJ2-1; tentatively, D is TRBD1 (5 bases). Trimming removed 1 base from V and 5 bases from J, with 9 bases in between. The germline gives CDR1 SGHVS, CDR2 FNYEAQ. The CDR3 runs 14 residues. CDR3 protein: CASSLGQLDNEQFF. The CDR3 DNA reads TGTGCCAGCAGCTTAGGACAGCTAGACAATGAGCAGTTCTTC.

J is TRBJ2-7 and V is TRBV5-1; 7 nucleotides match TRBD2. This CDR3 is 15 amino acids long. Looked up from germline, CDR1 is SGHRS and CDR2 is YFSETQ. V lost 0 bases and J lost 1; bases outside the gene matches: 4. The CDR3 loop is CASSLGEGPSYEQYF. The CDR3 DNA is TGCGCCAGCAGCTTGGGGGAGGGACCATCCTACGAGCAGTACTTC.

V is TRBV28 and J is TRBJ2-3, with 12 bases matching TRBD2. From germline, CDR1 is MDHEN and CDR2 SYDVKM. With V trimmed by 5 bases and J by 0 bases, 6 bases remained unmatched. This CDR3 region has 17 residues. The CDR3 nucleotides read TGTGCCAGCAGTAGGACTAGCGGGGCGGTTAGCACAGATACGCAGTATTTT. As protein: CASSRTSGAVSTDTQYF.

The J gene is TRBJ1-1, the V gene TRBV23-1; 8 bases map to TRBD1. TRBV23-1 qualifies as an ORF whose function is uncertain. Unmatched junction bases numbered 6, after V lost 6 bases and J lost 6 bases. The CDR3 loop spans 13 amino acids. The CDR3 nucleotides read TGCGCCAGCAGGCTTGACAGGGGCGCTGAAGCTTTCTTT. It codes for CASRLDRGAEAFF.

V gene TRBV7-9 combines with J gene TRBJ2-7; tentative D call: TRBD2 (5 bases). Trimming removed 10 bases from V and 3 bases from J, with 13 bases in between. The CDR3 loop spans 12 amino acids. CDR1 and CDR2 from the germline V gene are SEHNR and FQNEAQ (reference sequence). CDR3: CATGEIGYEQYF. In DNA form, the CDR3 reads TGTGCCACCGGGGAGATTGGCTACGAGCAGTACTTC. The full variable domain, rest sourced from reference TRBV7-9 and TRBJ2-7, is DTGVSQNPRHKITKRGQNVTFRCDPISEHNRLYWYRQTLGQGPEFLTYFQNEAQLEKSRLLSDRFSAERPKGSFSTLEIQRTEQGDSAMYLCATGEIGYEQYFGPGTRLTVT.